Detailed here is one TCR beta chain. This clone was recorded once. This clone's antigen is unknown. No clone much larger than this one lies a single base away; base qualities are absent. This entry is derived from a study of T cell changes during pregnancy in multiple sclerosis (dated by TCRdb to the late 2010s). Concerning the study at large: The study looked at changes in the T cell repertoire across pregnancy in women with multiple sclerosis.

The CDR3 goes from the cysteine to the phenylalanine over 16 residues. Solely the CDR3 DNA is kept, with 48 bases framed from the first base. Reading the germline V gene gives CDR1 SGDLS and CDR2 YYNGEE. V is pared back by 2 bases and J by 7 bases, with 16 bases lying between the germline termini. Libraries were made using the immunoSEQ multiplex PCR assay. Held by TCRdb, this immuneACCESS table contains in-frame sequences only and omits some clones. Under half of the omission traces to an unresolved V gene where checked; the cause of the rest is unknown. The sample yields approximately 100,000 clones; about 90% were counted once. The ten biggest clones cover 1.5% to 2% of the sample.

The sequence was obtained from a female donor with multiple sclerosis, enrolled in a pregnancy study. The rearranged segments are TRBV9 and TRBJ1-6, and TRBD1 may be the D gene, going by 5 matching bases. The input for sequencing was peripheral blood, taken before pregnancy. The CDR3 region: CASSVGGRGGNSPLHF. The DNA sequence reads TGTGCCAGCAGCGTGGGAGGCCGGGGGGGAAATTCACCCCTCCACTTT.